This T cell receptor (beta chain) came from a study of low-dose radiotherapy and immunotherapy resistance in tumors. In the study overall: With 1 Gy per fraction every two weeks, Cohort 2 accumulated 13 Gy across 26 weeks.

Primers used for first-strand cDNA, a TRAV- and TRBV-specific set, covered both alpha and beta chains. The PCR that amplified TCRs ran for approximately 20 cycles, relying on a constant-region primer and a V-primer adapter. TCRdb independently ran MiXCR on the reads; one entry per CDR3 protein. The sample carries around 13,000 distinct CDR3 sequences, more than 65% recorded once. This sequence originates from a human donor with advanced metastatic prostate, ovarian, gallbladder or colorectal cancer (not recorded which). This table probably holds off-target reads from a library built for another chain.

The CDR3 DNA reads as TGTGCCATCACTACAGGGGCGGGCGAGCAGTACTTC. It yields the protein CAITTGAGEQYF. This sequence joins TRBV10-3 and TRBJ2-7, with TRBD1 matching 7 bases. CDR1 is ENHRY and CDR2 is SYGVKD in the germline V gene. Losses at the gene ends were 7 bases for V and 6 bases for J; bases not matched to a gene: 6. CDR3 length equals 12 residues.